A selection of T cell receptor beta chains follows, all from one sample in a study of blood T cells in healthy people across ages. TCRdb re-called the 5' RACE reads with MiXCR, one entry per CDR3 protein. In the table there are around 800,000 distinct CDR3 sequences, 46% of which are singletons. The sequencing sample was made of blood. The receptors stem from a man older than 75 in good health. The CDR3 runs from the conserved cysteine through the conserved F or W. A D gene is named only where the DNA matches it firmly. The listing skips clone size in some rows; elsewhere it reads once, few, many or a size class.

V gene	D gene	clone size	J gene	CDR3 DNA	CDR3 protein
TRBV27	TRBD2	few	TRBJ2-5	TGTGCCAGCAGTTTACAGCGGGAGTGGGGGACCCAGTACTTC	CASSLQREWGTQYF
TRBV7-3	TRBD2	NA	TRBJ2-2	TGTGCCAGCAGCTTACAAGCGGGACCCAACACCGGGGAGCTGTTTTTT	CASSLQAGPNTGELFF
TRBV9	TRBD1	few	TRBJ1-1	TGTGCCAGCAGCCCCTCGGACAGGGAGATTTTCTTT	CASSPSDREIFF
TRBV15	TRBD2	NA	TRBJ2-1	TGTACCACCAGGAGACTAGCGGGAGGGGATGAGCAGTTCTTC	CTTRRLAGGDEQFF
TRBV3-1	TRBD2	NA	TRBJ2-7	TGTGCCAGCAGCCAACTTGGACTAGCGGGGAGCGAGCAGTACTTC	CASSQLGLAGSEQYF
TRBV29-1	TRBD2	few	TRBJ2-7	TGCAGCGCGGGGACTAGCGGGAGAAGTGGCGAGCAGTACTTC	CSAGTSGRSGEQYF
TRBV20-1	NA	NA	TRBJ2-7	TGCAGTGCTTTTTTGGCGCCCGTCGAGCAGTACTTC	CSAFLAPVEQYF
TRBV12-3/TRBV12-4	TRBD2	few	TRBJ2-7	TGTGCCAGCAGTTTAAGCGGGGAGGGGTGGATCACCTACGAGCAGTACTTC	CASSLSGEGWITYEQYF
TRBV5-1	NA	NA	TRBJ1-1	TGCGCCAGCAGCTTGGAGGGAGCAGGTTTGGACACTGAAGCTTTCTTT	CASSLEGAGLDTEAFF
TRBV7-3	NA	NA	TRBJ1-3	TGTGCCAGCAGCTCCCAAACCCCTTACAGGGTCGGAAACACCGTATATTTT	CASSSQTPYRVGNTVYF
TRBV20-1	NA	NA	TRBJ2-5	TGCAGTGCCGTGGAGGCAATCCAAGAGACCCAGTACTTC	CSAVEAIQETQYF
TRBV6-6	TRBD2	NA	TRBJ2-5	TGTGCCAGCAGACCCACCACCGGGACTAGCTCCAAAGAGCAGTACTTC	CASRPTTGTSSKEQYF
TRBV4-3	TRBD2	NA	TRBJ2-1	TGCGCCAGCAGCCAAGGTGCTAGCGGGAGAGGGGAGCAGTTCTTC	CASSQGASGRGEQFF
TRBV25-1	NA	NA	TRBJ2-1	TGTGCCAGCAGTGGGAGGGCCAGCGGATCCTACAATGAGCAGTTCTTC	CASSGRASGSYNEQFF
TRBV30	NA	few	TRBJ1-2	TGTGCCTGGAGTGGACTGGCGTATACGAGCTACACCTTC	CAWSGLAYTSYTF
TRBV20-1	TRBD1	few	TRBJ2-5	TGCAGTGCTAGAGGCTACAGGGGGCTTGAGGAGACCCAGTACTTC	CSARGYRGLEETQYF
TRBV20-1	NA	few	TRBJ2-1	TGCAGTGCTAAAGGTTTCAACAATGAGCAGTTCTTC	CSAKGFNNEQFF
TRBV6-1	TRBD1	NA	TRBJ2-7	TGTGCCAGCAAAAAGACAGGGGCGGGCTACGAGCAGTACTTC	CASKKTGAGYEQYF
TRBV5-1	NA	NA	TRBJ2-7	TGCGCCAGCAGCTGGACTGGATCCTACGAGCAGTACTTC	CASSWTGSYEQYF
TRBV6-5	NA	NA	TRBJ2-5	TGTGCCAGCAGTTACTCGAGGGGGGTGGAGACCCAGTACTTC	CASSYSRGVETQYF
TRBV20-1	TRBD2	NA	TRBJ2-7	TGCAGTGCTCAGAGCGGGAGAGTGGACTATGAGCAGTACTTC	CSAQSGRVDYEQYF
TRBV10-3	NA	NA	TRBJ2-5	TGTGCCATCAGTGAGTGGGCGCGAGGAGAGAATGAGCAGTACTTC	CAISEWARGENEQYF
TRBV6-5	NA	NA	TRBJ2-7	TGTGCCAGCAAGGGGACTGACCTCCACTACGAGCAGTACTTC	CASKGTDLHYEQYF
TRBV20-1	NA	few	TRBJ2-7	TGCAGTGCGTCTAGCGCGAGCTCCTACGAGCAGTACTTC	CSASSASSYEQYF
TRBV6-6	NA	NA	TRBJ1-6	TGTGCCAGCAGCAAGGGGGGCCTGAGCTCCTATAATTCACCCCTCCACTTT	CASSKGGLSSYNSPLHF
TRBV4-3	NA	many	TRBJ1-4	TGCGCCAGCAGCCTTGACACCTCCCGGGGCGAAAAACTGTTTTTT	CASSLDTSRGEKLFF
TRBV20-1	NA	NA	TRBJ2-7	TGTAGTGCTAGTCCCAGTGGCGACCCCAGGTACGAGCAGTACTTC	CSASPSGDPRYEQYF
TRBV20-1	NA	NA	TRBJ1-5	TGCAGTGCTAGCTTCCCGGGGAGCAATCAGCCCCAGCATTTT	CSASFPGSNQPQHF
TRBV3-1	NA	NA	TRBJ1-5	TGTGCCAGCAGCCAGGGAGACGGGGGCAACAATCAGCCCCAGCATTTT	CASSQGDGGNNQPQHF
TRBV4-2	NA	NA	TRBJ2-1	TGTGCCAGCAGCCAAGCAACCCGGACTTCGGGCTACAATGAGCAGTTCTTC	CASSQATRTSGYNEQFF
TRBV7-2	TRBD2	NA	TRBJ2-5	TGTGCCAGCAAACTAGCGGGAGCTGATGAGCAGTACTTC	CASKLAGADEQYF
TRBV28	NA	many	TRBJ2-3	TGTGCCAGCAGTTTGGGGTATACGCAGTATTTT	CASSLGYTQYF
TRBV28	NA	many	TRBJ2-5	TGTGCCAGCAGTTTAATCGGACAGCGGAGGGGAGAGACCCAGTACTTC	CASSLIGQRRGETQYF
TRBV29-1	TRBD1	few	TRBJ1-2	TGCAGCGCCAGGGACAGGGAGAAGAATGGCTACACCTTC	CSARDREKNGYTF
TRBV20-1	TRBD2	NA	TRBJ2-2	TGCAGTGCTAGAGTTCCCAGCGGGAGGCCCGGGGAGCTGTTTTTT	CSARVPSGRPGELFF
TRBV27	NA	once	TRBJ2-1	TGTGCCAGCAGTCTCATCGGGGCACAAGAGACCCAGTTCTTC	CASSLIGAQETQFF
TRBV29-1	NA	few	TRBJ2-1	TGCAGCGTTGTTCAAGTCAATGAGCAGTTCTTC	CSVVQVNEQFF
TRBV12-3/TRBV12-4	TRBD2	few	TRBJ2-1	TGTGCCAGCAGTGGAGGCGGGAGTCGGAATGAGCAGTTCTTC	CASSGGGSRNEQFF
TRBV7-2	NA	few	TRBJ2-5	TGTGCCAGCGGGATAGGCTTCCCAACGGAGACCCAGTACTTC	CASGIGFPTETQYF
TRBV7-9	TRBD1	NA	TRBJ1-2	TGTGCCAGCAGGACAGGGGATGGCGGCTACACCTTC	CASRTGDGGYTF
TRBV15	NA	NA	TRBJ2-3	TGTGCCACCAGCAGAGACCCGGGACTTTCCTCAGATACGCAGTATTTT	CATSRDPGLSSDTQYF
TRBV29-1	NA	few	TRBJ2-1	TGCAGCGTCAGGAACCCCCAGGCTTACGACTATGAGCAGTTCTTC	CSVRNPQAYDYEQFF
TRBV7-2	NA	few	TRBJ2-5	TGTGCCAGCAGCTTAGCGTCAGGGGGAGGTTTGGGGGAGCAGTACTTC	CASSLASGGGLGEQYF
TRBV29-1	NA	once	TRBJ2-5	TGCAGCGTTGGGGGCATGGGGGCAGGCCAAGAGACCCAGTACTTC	CSVGGMGAGQETQYF
TRBV29-1	NA	once	TRBJ2-6	TGCAGCGTGGCTGGGGCCAACGTCCTGACTTTC	CSVAGANVLTF
TRBV7-2	NA	NA	TRBJ1-2	TGTGCCAGCAGCGTAGTATTAGAAAACTATGGCTACACCTTC	CASSVVLENYGYTF
TRBV20-1	TRBD2	many	TRBJ2-1	TGCAGTGCTGGGAGAAGCGGGAGTGGCTACAATGAGCAGTTCTTC	CSAGRSGSGYNEQFF
TRBV29-1	TRBD2	many	TRBJ2-3	TGCAGCGTCCTAGCGGGAGTCGCAGATACGCAGTATTTT	CSVLAGVADTQYF
TRBV12-3/TRBV12-4	NA	few	TRBJ2-6	TGTGCCAGCAGTTTAGGGCTGGGTGGGGCCAACGTCCTGACTTTC	CASSLGLGGANVLTF